These T cell receptor beta chains were read from a single sample in a study of glioma-infiltrating T cells. Each CDR3 protein gets one entry after TCRdb re-called the multiplex PCR reads with MiXCR. The data show under 150,000 distinct CDR3 sequences, around 25% seen once. The sequenced sample consisted of glioma tissue, nonneoplastic brain tissue, or PBMCs (not recorded which). Receptor source: a human donor with low-grade glioma or glioblastoma, undergoing nonglioma brain surgery, or in good health (not recorded which). CDR3s include the opening cysteine and the closing phenylalanine or tryptophan. Fields, in order: D gene, J gene, V gene, clone size, CDR3 DNA, CDR3 protein. A D gene is named only where the DNA matches it firmly. Clone size appears in some rows only: once, few, many, or a class for an expanded clone.

d_call: NA; j_call: TRBJ1-1; v_call: TRBV20-1; clone_size: NA; cdr3_nt: TGCAGTGCTAGAGAGCCCTTGCCCGTTGAAGCTTTCTTT; cdr3_aa: CSAREPLPVEAFF
d_call: NA; j_call: TRBJ1-1; v_call: TRBV12-3/TRBV12-4; clone_size: few; cdr3_nt: TGTGCCAGCAGTTCCATTGTGGCTTCCTTGCTGTCTTCCACTGAAGCTTTCTTT; cdr3_aa: CASSSIVASLLSSTEAFF
d_call: NA; j_call: TRBJ1-5; v_call: TRBV18; clone_size: few; cdr3_nt: TGTGCCAGCTCACCATGGGCAGGCAACGCCGGCGGCCATCAGCCCCAGCATTTT; cdr3_aa: CASSPWAGNAGGHQPQHF
d_call: NA; j_call: TRBJ1-4; v_call: TRBV27; clone_size: many; cdr3_nt: TGTGCCAGCAGCCTCGCCCCTCAGAGCACTGAAAAACTGTTTTTT; cdr3_aa: CASSLAPQSTEKLFF
d_call: NA; j_call: TRBJ2-4; v_call: TRBV12-3/TRBV12-4; clone_size: few; cdr3_nt: TGTGCCAGCAGTTCGAGGGGGATTCAGTACTTC; cdr3_aa: CASSSRGIQYF
d_call: NA; j_call: TRBJ2-2; v_call: TRBV6-1; clone_size: many; cdr3_nt: TGTGCCACTCTATTCCAGGGAGGGAACACCGGGGAGCTGTTTTTT; cdr3_aa: CATLFQGGNTGELFF
d_call: NA; j_call: TRBJ2-5; v_call: TRBV6-1; clone_size: NA; cdr3_nt: TGCGCCAGCAGTGAGGGGAAAACAGAGACCCAGTACTTC; cdr3_aa: CASSEGKTETQYF
d_call: NA; j_call: TRBJ1-2; v_call: TRBV15; clone_size: NA; cdr3_nt: TGTGCCACCAGCACAGACAAGATTCCCTATGGCTACACCTTC; cdr3_aa: CATSTDKIPYGYTF
d_call: NA; j_call: TRBJ2-5; v_call: TRBV7-9; clone_size: few; cdr3_nt: TGTGCCACCTACCCAGGGGTCGAGACCCAGTACTTC; cdr3_aa: CATYPGVETQYF
d_call: TRBD1; j_call: TRBJ1-5; v_call: TRBV6-1; clone_size: many; cdr3_nt: TGTGCCAGCAGAACCCGACAGGGTCATCAGCCCCAGCATTTT; cdr3_aa: CASRTRQGHQPQHF
d_call: TRBD1; j_call: TRBJ2-5; v_call: TRBV27; clone_size: many; cdr3_nt: TGTGCCAGCAGTTCTAGACAGGGGTGGAGGGAAGAGACCCAGTACTTC; cdr3_aa: CASSSRQGWREETQYF
d_call: TRBD1; j_call: TRBJ1-2; v_call: TRBV4-1; clone_size: many; cdr3_nt: TGCGCCAGCAGCCGTTCAGGGGGCGAGGGCTACACCTTC; cdr3_aa: CASSRSGGEGYTF
d_call: NA; j_call: TRBJ1-1; v_call: TRBV19; clone_size: NA; cdr3_nt: TGTGCCAGTAGTAACCAGGGTTTTACTGAAGCTTTCTTT; cdr3_aa: CASSNQGFTEAFF
d_call: TRBD2; j_call: TRBJ2-4; v_call: TRBV20-1; clone_size: NA; cdr3_nt: TGCAGTGCTAGCTCCGGCGGGGGACCCAAAAACATTCAGTACTTC; cdr3_aa: CSASSGGGPKNIQYF
d_call: NA; j_call: TRBJ2-3; v_call: TRBV7-7; clone_size: few; cdr3_nt: TGTGCCAGCGCTGACAGAAGCACAGATACGCAGTATTTT; cdr3_aa: CASADRSTDTQYF
d_call: TRBD1; j_call: TRBJ2-2; v_call: TRBV6-1; clone_size: few; cdr3_nt: TGTGCCAGCAGGACACAGGGGGGCACCGGGGAGCTGTTTTTT; cdr3_aa: CASRTQGGTGELFF
d_call: NA; j_call: TRBJ1-1; v_call: TRBV19; clone_size: few; cdr3_nt: TGTGCCAGTACCGCCCTAGAAACTGAAGCTTTCTTT; cdr3_aa: CASTALETEAFF
d_call: NA; j_call: TRBJ1-2; v_call: TRBV5-5; clone_size: many; cdr3_nt: TGTGCCAGCAGACCCCGGGACGTCAACTATGGCTACACCTTC; cdr3_aa: CASRPRDVNYGYTF
d_call: NA; j_call: TRBJ2-5; v_call: TRBV6-1; clone_size: many; cdr3_nt: TGTGCCGTAGGACAGCTCCAAGAGACCCAGTACTTC; cdr3_aa: CAVGQLQETQYF
d_call: TRBD1; j_call: TRBJ2-2; v_call: TRBV12-3/TRBV12-4; clone_size: NA; cdr3_nt: TGTGCCAGCAGACCCGGACAGGGGGCGAACACCGGGGAGCTGTTTTTT; cdr3_aa: CASRPGQGANTGELFF
d_call: TRBD2; j_call: TRBJ2-5; v_call: TRBV20-1; clone_size: NA; cdr3_nt: TGCAGTGCGAAGCCCGGACTAGCGGTTTATACATCGGAGACCCAGTACTTC; cdr3_aa: CSAKPGLAVYTSETQYF
d_call: NA; j_call: TRBJ1-3; v_call: TRBV25-1; clone_size: few; cdr3_nt: TGTGCCAGCAGTGAATATGGAAACACCATATATTTT; cdr3_aa: CASSEYGNTIYF
d_call: NA; j_call: TRBJ1-1; v_call: TRBV20-1; clone_size: NA; cdr3_nt: TGCAGTGCGAAGGGCAGAGACACTGAAGCTTTCTTT; cdr3_aa: CSAKGRDTEAFF
d_call: NA; j_call: TRBJ1-2; v_call: TRBV19; clone_size: NA; cdr3_nt: TGTGCCAGTACCATGGATAACGGGATCGGCTATGGCTACACCTTC; cdr3_aa: CASTMDNGIGYGYTF
d_call: NA; j_call: TRBJ1-4; v_call: TRBV5-4; clone_size: NA; cdr3_nt: TGTGCCAGCAGCTTCGAGGGCTCTAATGAAAAACTGTTTTTT; cdr3_aa: CASSFEGSNEKLFF
d_call: TRBD2; j_call: TRBJ2-5; v_call: TRBV7-2; clone_size: NA; cdr3_nt: TGTGCCAGCAGCTCCGGACTAGCGGGGGGGACACAAGAGACCCAGTACTTC; cdr3_aa: CASSSGLAGGTQETQYF
d_call: NA; j_call: TRBJ1-2; v_call: TRBV20-1; clone_size: few; cdr3_nt: TGCAGTGCTAGCACAGTTCCCTATGGCTACACCTTC; cdr3_aa: CSASTVPYGYTF
d_call: NA; j_call: TRBJ1-5; v_call: TRBV7-2; clone_size: few; cdr3_nt: TGTGCCAGCAGCCCGCAGACAGGTTGGCGCAATCAGCCCCAGCATTTT; cdr3_aa: CASSPQTGWRNQPQHF
d_call: NA; j_call: TRBJ1-2; v_call: TRBV6-2/TRBV6-3; clone_size: NA; cdr3_nt: TGTGCCAGCAGCCGACAACCACAGTGGGGCTACACCTTC; cdr3_aa: CASSRQPQWGYTF
d_call: NA; j_call: TRBJ1-4; v_call: TRBV27; clone_size: many; cdr3_nt: TGTGCCAGCAGTCCCTCGACACCAACTAATGAAAAACTGTTTTTT; cdr3_aa: CASSPSTPTNEKLFF
d_call: NA; j_call: TRBJ1-1; v_call: TRBV2; clone_size: NA; cdr3_nt: TGTGCCAGCAGCGGGACAACGCGGGCTTTCTTT; cdr3_aa: CASSGTTRAFF
d_call: NA; j_call: TRBJ1-5; v_call: TRBV24-1; clone_size: NA; cdr3_nt: TGTGCCACCAGTGATCCTGGACGGAACAATCAGCCCCAGCATTTT; cdr3_aa: CATSDPGRNNQPQHF
d_call: NA; j_call: TRBJ2-2; v_call: TRBV10-3; clone_size: NA; cdr3_nt: TGTGCCATCCGCCCCGCGGCGGGCAACACCGGGGAGCTGTTTTTT; cdr3_aa: CAIRPAAGNTGELFF
d_call: TRBD1; j_call: TRBJ1-5; v_call: TRBV4-1; clone_size: NA; cdr3_nt: TGCGCCAGCAGCCAAGATTACAGGGGGCGACAGCCCCAGCATTTT; cdr3_aa: CASSQDYRGRQPQHF
d_call: NA; j_call: TRBJ2-1; v_call: TRBV3-1; clone_size: few; cdr3_nt: TGTGCCAGCAGCCCTATGACGGGTTCCTACAATGAGCAGTTCTTC; cdr3_aa: CASSPMTGSYNEQFF
d_call: NA; j_call: TRBJ1-5; v_call: TRBV6-6; clone_size: many; cdr3_nt: TGTGCCAGCAGTTACAACAGGGAAGGGAATCAGCCCCAGCATTTT; cdr3_aa: CASSYNREGNQPQHF
d_call: NA; j_call: TRBJ1-2; v_call: TRBV29-1; clone_size: few; cdr3_nt: TGCAGCGTTGAAGATAACGCGTATGGCTACACCTTC; cdr3_aa: CSVEDNAYGYTF
d_call: NA; j_call: TRBJ1-3; v_call: TRBV28; clone_size: NA; cdr3_nt: TGTGCCAGCAGAGAACCCTCGGGGGGGCGTACTGGAAACACCATATATTTT; cdr3_aa: CASREPSGGRTGNTIYF
d_call: NA; j_call: TRBJ1-3; v_call: TRBV11-2; clone_size: NA; cdr3_nt: TGTGCCAGCAGGGTCTTCTCTGGAAACACCATATATTTT; cdr3_aa: CASRVFSGNTIYF
d_call: NA; j_call: TRBJ2-3; v_call: TRBV29-1; clone_size: NA; cdr3_nt: TGCAGCGTTGTTTGGGTCCCAGGGACAGATACGCAGTATTTT; cdr3_aa: CSVVWVPGTDTQYF
d_call: TRBD1; j_call: TRBJ1-1; v_call: TRBV6-1; clone_size: many; cdr3_nt: TGTGCCAGCACCTATGCACAGGGGGACACTGAAGCTTTCTTT; cdr3_aa: CASTYAQGDTEAFF
d_call: TRBD1; j_call: TRBJ2-1; v_call: TRBV27; clone_size: many; cdr3_nt: TGTGCCAGCAGTTTAAGGGGACAGACCTACAATGAGCAGTTCTTC; cdr3_aa: CASSLRGQTYNEQFF
d_call: NA; j_call: TRBJ2-1; v_call: TRBV3-1; clone_size: many; cdr3_nt: TGTGCCAGCAGCCAAGTAGCACAGCAGCAGTTCTTC; cdr3_aa: CASSQVAQQQFF
d_call: NA; j_call: TRBJ1-1; v_call: TRBV6-6; clone_size: many; cdr3_nt: TGTGCCAGCAGTTACTCCGGGACCGCCTTGAACACTGAAGCTTTCTTT; cdr3_aa: CASSYSGTALNTEAFF
d_call: NA; j_call: TRBJ2-3; v_call: TRBV20-1; clone_size: many; cdr3_nt: TGCAGTGCTAGAGAGGGTAGCACAGATACGCAGTATTTT; cdr3_aa: CSAREGSTDTQYF